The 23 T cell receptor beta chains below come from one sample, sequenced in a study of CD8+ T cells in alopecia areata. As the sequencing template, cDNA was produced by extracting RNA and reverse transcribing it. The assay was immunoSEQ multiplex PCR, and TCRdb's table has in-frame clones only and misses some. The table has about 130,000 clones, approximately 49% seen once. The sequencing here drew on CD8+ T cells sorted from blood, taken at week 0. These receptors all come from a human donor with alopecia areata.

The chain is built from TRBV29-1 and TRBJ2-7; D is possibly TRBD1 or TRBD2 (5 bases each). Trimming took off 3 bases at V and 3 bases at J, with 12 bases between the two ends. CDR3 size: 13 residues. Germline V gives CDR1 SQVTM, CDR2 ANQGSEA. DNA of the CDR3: TGCAGCGTTGATTGGGGGAATGGCTACGAGCAGTACTTC. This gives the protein CSVDWGNGYEQYF.

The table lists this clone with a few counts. The CDR3 DNA follows: TGTGCCAGCAGCTTAGCGGTGGGCCCTAACTATGGCTACACCTTC. Protein product: CASSLAVGPNYGYTF. V and J are TRBV13 and TRBJ1-2; D not certain. Germline CDR1 PRHDT, CDR2 FYEKMQ (reference sequence). CDR3 length: 15 amino acids. V was cut by 1 base and J by 0 bases, with 9 bases left in between.

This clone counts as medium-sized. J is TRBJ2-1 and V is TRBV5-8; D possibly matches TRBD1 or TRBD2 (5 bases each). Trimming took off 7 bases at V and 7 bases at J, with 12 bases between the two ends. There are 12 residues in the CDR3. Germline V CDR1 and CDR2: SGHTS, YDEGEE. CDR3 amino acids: CASLRGLNEQFF. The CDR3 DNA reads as TGTGCCAGCTTGAGGGGTCTAAATGAGCAGTTCTTC.

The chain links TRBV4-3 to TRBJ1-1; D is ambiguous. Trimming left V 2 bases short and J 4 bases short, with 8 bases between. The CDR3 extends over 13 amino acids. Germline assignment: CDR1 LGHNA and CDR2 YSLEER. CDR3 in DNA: TGCGCCAGCAGCCAAAACGGAGGCACTGAAGCTTTCTTT. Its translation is CASSQNGGTEAFF.

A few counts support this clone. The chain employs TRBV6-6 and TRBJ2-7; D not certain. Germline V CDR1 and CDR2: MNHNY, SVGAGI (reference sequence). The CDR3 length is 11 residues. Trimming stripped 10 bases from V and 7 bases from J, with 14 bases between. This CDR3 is CATTLDLEQYF. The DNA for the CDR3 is TGTGCCACCACGTTGGACCTAGAGCAGTACTTC.

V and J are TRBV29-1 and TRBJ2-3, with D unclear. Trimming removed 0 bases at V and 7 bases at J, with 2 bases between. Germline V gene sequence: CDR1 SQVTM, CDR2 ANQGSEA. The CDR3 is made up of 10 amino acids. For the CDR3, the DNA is TGCAGCGTTGAAGATAATACGCAGTATTTT. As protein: CSVEDNTQYF.

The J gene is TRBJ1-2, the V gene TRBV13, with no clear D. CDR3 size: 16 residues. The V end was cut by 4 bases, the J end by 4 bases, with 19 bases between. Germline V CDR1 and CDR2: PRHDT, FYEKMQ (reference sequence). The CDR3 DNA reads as TGTGCCAGCAGCTCACGGGAAACCCAGTTTCGCTATGGCTACACCTTC. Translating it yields CASSSRETQFRYGYTF.

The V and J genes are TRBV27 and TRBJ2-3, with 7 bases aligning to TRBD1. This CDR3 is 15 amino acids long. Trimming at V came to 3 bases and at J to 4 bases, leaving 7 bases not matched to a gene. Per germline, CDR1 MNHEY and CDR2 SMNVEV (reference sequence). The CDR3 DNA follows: TGTGCCAGCAGTTTTTCACAGGGGAGCGCAGATACGCAGTATTTT. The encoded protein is CASSFSQGSADTQYF.

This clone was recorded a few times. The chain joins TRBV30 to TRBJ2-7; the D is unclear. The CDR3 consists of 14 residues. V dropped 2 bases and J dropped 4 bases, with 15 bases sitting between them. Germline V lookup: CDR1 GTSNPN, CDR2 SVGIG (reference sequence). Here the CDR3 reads CAWSPPSPGYEQYF. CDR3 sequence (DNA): TGTGCCTGGAGTCCCCCCTCTCCGGGTTACGAGCAGTACTTC.

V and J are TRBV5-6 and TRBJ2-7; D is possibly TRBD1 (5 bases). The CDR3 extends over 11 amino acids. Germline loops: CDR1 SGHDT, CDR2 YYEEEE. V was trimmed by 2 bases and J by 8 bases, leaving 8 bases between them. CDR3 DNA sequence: TGTGCCAGCAGCTTAGGACACAAGCAGTACTTC. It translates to CASSLGHKQYF.

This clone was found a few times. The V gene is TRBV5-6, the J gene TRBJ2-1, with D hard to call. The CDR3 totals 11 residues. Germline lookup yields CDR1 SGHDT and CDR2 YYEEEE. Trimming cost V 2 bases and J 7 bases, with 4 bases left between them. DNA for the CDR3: TGTGCCAGCAGCTTCATTAATGAGCAGTTCTTC. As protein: CASSFINEQFF.

DNA of the CDR3: TGTGCCAGCAGTTTTGGGCCGGGGCAGCTTCGCTATGGCTACACCTTC. It encodes CASSFGPGQLRYGYTF. The chain employs TRBV27 and TRBJ1-2, with D tentatively TRBD1 (5 bases). Germline-derived CDR1 and CDR2 are MNHEY and SMNVEV (reference sequence). Trimming pared 3 bases from V and 4 bases from J, leaving 18 bases between. The CDR3 loop spans 16 amino acids.

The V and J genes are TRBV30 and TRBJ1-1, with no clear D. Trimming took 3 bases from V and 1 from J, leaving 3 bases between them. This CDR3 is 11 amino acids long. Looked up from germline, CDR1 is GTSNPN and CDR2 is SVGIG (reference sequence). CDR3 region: CAWRKNTEAFF. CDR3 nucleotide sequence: TGTGCCTGGAGAAAGAACACTGAAGCTTTCTTT.

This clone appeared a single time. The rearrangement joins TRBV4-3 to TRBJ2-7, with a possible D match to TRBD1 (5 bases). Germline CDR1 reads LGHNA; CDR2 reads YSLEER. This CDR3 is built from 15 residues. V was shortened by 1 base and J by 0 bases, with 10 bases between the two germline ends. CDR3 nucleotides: TGCGCCAGCAGCCAAGGTACAGGATTCTCCTACGAGCAGTACTTC. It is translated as CASSQGTGFSYEQYF.

This CDR3 reads CASASNEQFF. In DNA, the CDR3 is TGTGCCAGTGCGAGTAATGAGCAGTTCTTC. The gene calls are TRBV7-9 and TRBJ2-1; D ambiguous. V was trimmed by 9 bases and J by 7 bases, leaving 7 bases between them. The germline V gene encodes CDR1 SEHNR and CDR2 FQNEAQ (reference sequence). The length of the CDR3 is 10 residues.

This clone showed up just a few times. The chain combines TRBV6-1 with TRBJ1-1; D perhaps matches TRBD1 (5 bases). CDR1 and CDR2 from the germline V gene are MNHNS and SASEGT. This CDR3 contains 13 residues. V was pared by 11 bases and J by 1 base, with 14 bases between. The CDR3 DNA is TGTGCCGGATTCGACGGGGGGAACACTGAAGCTTTCTTT. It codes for CAGFDGGNTEAFF.

The CDR3: CASSLLNTGELFF. CDR3 bases: TGTGCCAGCAGTTTACTTAACACCGGGGAGCTGTTTTTT. The V call is TRBV27, the J call TRBJ2-2; D gene unclear. V dropped 2 bases and J dropped 2 bases, with 3 bases sitting between them. Germline-derived CDR1 and CDR2 are MNHEY and SMNVEV (reference sequence). The CDR3 sequence is 13 residues long.

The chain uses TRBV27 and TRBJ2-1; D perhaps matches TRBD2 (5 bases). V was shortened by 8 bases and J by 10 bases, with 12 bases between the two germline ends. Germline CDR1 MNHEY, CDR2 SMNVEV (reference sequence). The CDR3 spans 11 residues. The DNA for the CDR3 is TGTGCCAGCGGGGAGAGGAGGGAGCAGTTCTTC. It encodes CASGERREQFF.

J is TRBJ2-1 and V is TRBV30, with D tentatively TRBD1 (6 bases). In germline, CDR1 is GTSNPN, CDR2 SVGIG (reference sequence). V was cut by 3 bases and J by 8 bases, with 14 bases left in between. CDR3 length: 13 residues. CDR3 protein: CAWSEQGGDEQFF. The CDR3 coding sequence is TGTGCCTGGAGCGAACAGGGTGGCGATGAGCAGTTCTTC.

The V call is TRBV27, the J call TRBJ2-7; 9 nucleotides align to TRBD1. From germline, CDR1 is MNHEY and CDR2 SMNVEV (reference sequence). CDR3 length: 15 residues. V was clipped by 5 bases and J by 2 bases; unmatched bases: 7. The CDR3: CASSARDRAPYEQYF. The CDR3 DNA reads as TGTGCCAGCAGTGCCCGGGACAGGGCACCCTACGAGCAGTACTTC.

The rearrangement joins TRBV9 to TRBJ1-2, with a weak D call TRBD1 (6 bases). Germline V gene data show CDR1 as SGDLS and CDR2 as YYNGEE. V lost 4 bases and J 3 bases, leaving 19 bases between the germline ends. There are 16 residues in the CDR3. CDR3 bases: TGTGCCAGCAGCACGAGTAACAGGGCGGGGCACTATGGCTACACCTTC. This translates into CASSTSNRAGHYGYTF.

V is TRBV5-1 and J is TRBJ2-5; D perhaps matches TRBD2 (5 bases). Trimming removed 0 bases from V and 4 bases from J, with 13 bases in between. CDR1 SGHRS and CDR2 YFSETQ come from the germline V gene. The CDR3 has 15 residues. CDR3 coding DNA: TGCGCCAGCAGCTTGGCCCCGAGGGCTGGAGAGACCCAGTACTTC. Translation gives CASSLAPRAGETQYF.

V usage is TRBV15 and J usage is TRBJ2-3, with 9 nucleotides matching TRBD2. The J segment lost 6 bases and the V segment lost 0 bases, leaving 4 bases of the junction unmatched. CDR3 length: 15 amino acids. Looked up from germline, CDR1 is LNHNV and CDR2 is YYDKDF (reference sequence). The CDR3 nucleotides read TGTGCCACCAGCAGAGAGCGGGGGGGCTCGGATACGCAGTATTTT. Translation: CATSRERGGSDTQYF.